These T cell receptor beta chains were read from a single sample in a study of immune characterization of retroperitoneal liposarcoma. TCRdb re-analysed the PCR reads in MiXCR, keeping a single row per CDR3 protein. The sample comprises about 10,000 distinct CDR3 sequences, around 28% of which are singletons, and around 9% rests with the top ten. The sample comprised tumor tissue. The receptors shown here come from a female donor with retroperitoneal liposarcoma. The CDR3 runs from the conserved cysteine through the conserved F or W. D genes are given only for firm matches. Clone size appears in some rows only: once, few, many, or a class for an expanded clone.

j_gene: TRBJ2-3; abundance: .; v_gene: TRBV6-6; d_gene: .; CDR3nt: TGTGCCAGCAGTTTTCGACAGGCAATGACAGATACGCAGTATTTT; CDR3aa: CASSFRQAMTDTQYF
j_gene: TRBJ2-7; abundance: .; v_gene: TRBV11-2; d_gene: .; CDR3nt: TGTGCCAGCAGCTCGGACGGCGCAGACGAGCAGTACTTC; CDR3aa: CASSSDGADEQYF
j_gene: TRBJ2-7; abundance: medium-sized; v_gene: TRBV6-1; d_gene: .; CDR3nt: TGTGCCAGCAGTCCCCGTGGCAATGAGCAGTACTTC; CDR3aa: CASSPRGNEQYF
j_gene: TRBJ2-7; abundance: medium-sized; v_gene: TRBV12-3/TRBV12-4; d_gene: .; CDR3nt: TGTGCCAGCAGTTGGATGTCAGGGGTGTACGAGCAGTACTTC; CDR3aa: CASSWMSGVYEQYF
j_gene: TRBJ1-2; abundance: .; v_gene: TRBV6-1; d_gene: .; CDR3nt: TGTGCCAGCAGTGAAGGGCGGGCCCGGTTCGCTTATGGCTACACCTTC; CDR3aa: CASSEGRARFAYGYTF
j_gene: TRBJ2-1; abundance: many; v_gene: TRBV11-2; d_gene: TRBD2; CDR3nt: TGTGCCAGCAGCTTTCCAGGTTTCGGGAGGGAAGGTCAGAATGAGCAGTTCTTC; CDR3aa: CASSFPGFGREGQNEQFF
j_gene: TRBJ1-6; abundance: many; v_gene: TRBV6-1; d_gene: TRBD1; CDR3nt: TGTGCCAGCAGTGGACCGGGACAGGGTCTCATTCTTCTGCCTGCGTATAATTCACCCCTCCACTTT; CDR3aa: CASSGPGQGLILLPAYNSPLHF
j_gene: TRBJ2-3; abundance: few; v_gene: TRBV27; d_gene: TRBD2; CDR3nt: TGTGCCAGCAGCCCCCGGAGGGGCGGGGGTACAGATACGCAGTATTTT; CDR3aa: CASSPRRGGGTDTQYF
j_gene: TRBJ1-3; abundance: many; v_gene: TRBV6-6; d_gene: .; CDR3nt: TGTGCCAGCGAGGGGGGAAACACCATATATTTT; CDR3aa: CASEGGNTIYF
j_gene: TRBJ2-5; abundance: few; v_gene: TRBV27; d_gene: TRBD2; CDR3nt: TGTGCCAGCAGTCCGGGACTAGGAGGGGAGACCCAGTACTTC; CDR3aa: CASSPGLGGETQYF
j_gene: TRBJ2-1; abundance: .; v_gene: TRBV7-6; d_gene: .; CDR3nt: TGTGCCAGCAGCCCAGAGGACAGTGATTCATTCTACAATGAGCAGTTCTTC; CDR3aa: CASSPEDSDSFYNEQFF
j_gene: TRBJ2-1; abundance: few; v_gene: TRBV7-2; d_gene: TRBD2; CDR3nt: TGTGCCAGCAGCTTAGCGCGACTAGCGGGGGGTGGGGAGACCCAGTTCTTC; CDR3aa: CASSLARLAGGGETQFF
j_gene: TRBJ2-3; abundance: .; v_gene: TRBV12-5; d_gene: .; CDR3nt: TGTGCTAGTGGCCGGACAGATACGCAGTATTTT; CDR3aa: CASGRTDTQYF
j_gene: TRBJ2-5; abundance: few; v_gene: TRBV6-1; d_gene: TRBD2; CDR3nt: TGTGCCAGCAGCTACGGGGGCGGGAGGAGCTCCTACAATGAGCAGTACTTC; CDR3aa: CASSYGGGRSSYNEQYF
j_gene: TRBJ2-1; abundance: .; v_gene: TRBV12-3/TRBV12-4; d_gene: TRBD1; CDR3nt: TGTGCCAGCAGACGGACAGGTTTGGGGGAGCAGTTCTTC; CDR3aa: CASRRTGLGEQFF
j_gene: TRBJ2-2; abundance: .; v_gene: TRBV28; d_gene: .; CDR3nt: TGTGCCAGCGGTTCGGGGGAGCTGTTTTTT; CDR3aa: CASGSGELFF
j_gene: TRBJ2-1; abundance: few; v_gene: TRBV7-8; d_gene: .; CDR3nt: TGTGCCAGCAGCACACTGACTAGGAAGGAGACCCAGTTCTTC; CDR3aa: CASSTLTRKETQFF
j_gene: TRBJ2-3; abundance: .; v_gene: TRBV15; d_gene: .; CDR3nt: TGTGCCACCAGCAGGAGGGAGGGGGCCACAGATACGCAGTATTTT; CDR3aa: CATSRREGATDTQYF
j_gene: TRBJ2-1; abundance: .; v_gene: TRBV11-2; d_gene: .; CDR3nt: TGTGCCAGCAGACCCACTGGACAGCCGGCCTACGAGCAGTTCTTC; CDR3aa: CASRPTGQPAYEQFF
j_gene: TRBJ2-5; abundance: few; v_gene: TRBV7-2; d_gene: TRBD2; CDR3nt: TGTGCCAGCAGCCCCGGCGGGAGGGGGGAGACCCAGTACTTC; CDR3aa: CASSPGGRGETQYF
j_gene: TRBJ2-1; abundance: few; v_gene: TRBV7-6; d_gene: .; CDR3nt: TGTGCCAGCAGCTTAGTGTCGGCAGGGGCCTCCTACAATGAGCAGTTCTTC; CDR3aa: CASSLVSAGASYNEQFF
j_gene: TRBJ2-4; abundance: .; v_gene: TRBV28; d_gene: .; CDR3nt: TGTGCCAGCTCAAAAAGGAGTAGGATAGAGCAGTACTTC; CDR3aa: CASSKRSRIEQYF
j_gene: TRBJ2-7; abundance: .; v_gene: TRBV6-2/TRBV6-3; d_gene: TRBD2; CDR3nt: TGTGCCAGCAGTTACCACGTTGTGACTAGCGGGGGCTACGAGCAGTACTTC; CDR3aa: CASSYHVVTSGGYEQYF
j_gene: TRBJ2-1; abundance: .; v_gene: TRBV4-3; d_gene: .; CDR3nt: TGCGCCAGCGTCGAAAGGACGGGGGGCCACGAGCAGTTCTTC; CDR3aa: CASVERTGGHEQFF
j_gene: TRBJ2-5; abundance: .; v_gene: TRBV6-1; d_gene: TRBD2; CDR3nt: TGTGCCAGCACCCTTGTGGCAGCCGGGGGGGAGACCCAGTACTTC; CDR3aa: CASTLVAAGGETQYF
j_gene: TRBJ1-1; abundance: .; v_gene: TRBV12-3/TRBV12-4; d_gene: .; CDR3nt: TGTGCCAGCAGTTTCCGCCAGGGTGGGGGGGAGAACACTGAAGCTTTCTTT; CDR3aa: CASSFRQGGGENTEAFF
j_gene: TRBJ2-1; abundance: medium-sized; v_gene: TRBV12-3/TRBV12-4; d_gene: TRBD2; CDR3nt: TGTGCCAGCAGTTTAGGACTAGCGGGAGATGAGCAGTTCTTC; CDR3aa: CASSLGLAGDEQFF
j_gene: TRBJ2-1; abundance: .; v_gene: TRBV12-3/TRBV12-4; d_gene: TRBD2; CDR3nt: TGTGCCTCCGTGGGGGGGGGCTCCTACAATGAGCAGTTCTTC; CDR3aa: CASVGGGSYNEQFF
j_gene: TRBJ2-1; abundance: medium-sized; v_gene: TRBV7-2; d_gene: TRBD2; CDR3nt: TGTGCCAGCAGCCCAAATTTAGCGGGTGGGAGGGAGACCCAGTTCTTC; CDR3aa: CASSPNLAGGRETQFF
j_gene: TRBJ2-1; abundance: medium-sized; v_gene: TRBV7-2; d_gene: .; CDR3nt: TGTGCCAGCAGCTTATCCAGGGTATACGAGCAGTTCTTC; CDR3aa: CASSLSRVYEQFF
j_gene: TRBJ1-2; abundance: .; v_gene: TRBV6-6; d_gene: TRBD1; CDR3nt: TGTGCCAGCAGTTACGAGACAGGGGGTGGGGGCTACACCTTC; CDR3aa: CASSYETGGGGYTF
j_gene: TRBJ2-5; abundance: once; v_gene: TRBV6-6; d_gene: TRBD2; CDR3nt: TGTGCCAGCATTCGACTAGCGGGAGGGCCCGGGGAGACCCAGTACTTC; CDR3aa: CASIRLAGGPGETQYF
j_gene: TRBJ2-3; abundance: medium-sized; v_gene: TRBV6-1; d_gene: TRBD2; CDR3nt: TGTGCCAGCAGTCTTAGCGGGGGGGCATCAGATACGCAGTATTTT; CDR3aa: CASSLSGGASDTQYF
j_gene: TRBJ2-1; abundance: few; v_gene: TRBV27; d_gene: .; CDR3nt: TGTGCCAGCAGAGTGGGAAGTGAGCAGTTCTTC; CDR3aa: CASRVGSEQFF
j_gene: TRBJ2-2; abundance: medium-sized; v_gene: TRBV11-3; d_gene: TRBD2; CDR3nt: TGTGCCAGCAGTGCAGCGGGGCCGACCGGGGAGCTGTTTTTT; CDR3aa: CASSAAGPTGELFF
j_gene: TRBJ2-1; abundance: few; v_gene: TRBV6-6; d_gene: .; CDR3nt: TGTGCCAGCAGTTACGCCGCCTACGAGCAGTTCTTC; CDR3aa: CASSYAAYEQFF
j_gene: TRBJ2-1; abundance: once; v_gene: TRBV6-1; d_gene: TRBD2; CDR3nt: TGTGCCAGCAGTGGGCGGGAGGGCCGGGAGCAGTTCTTC; CDR3aa: CASSGREGREQFF
j_gene: TRBJ2-5; abundance: few; v_gene: TRBV11-3; d_gene: TRBD2; CDR3nt: TGTGCCAGCAGTTTCCTAGCGGGAGGACAAGAGACCCAGTACTTC; CDR3aa: CASSFLAGGQETQYF
j_gene: TRBJ2-7; abundance: .; v_gene: TRBV7-2; d_gene: .; CDR3nt: TGTGCCAGCAGCTTAGTGGGGAGCTCCTACAATGAGCAGTACTTC; CDR3aa: CASSLVGSSYNEQYF
j_gene: TRBJ2-1; abundance: .; v_gene: TRBV12-3/TRBV12-4; d_gene: TRBD2; CDR3nt: TGTGCCAGCAGACTTGCGGGACTAGAGGGAAATGAGCAGTTCTTC; CDR3aa: CASRLAGLEGNEQFF
j_gene: TRBJ1-2; abundance: .; v_gene: TRBV5-3; d_gene: TRBD1; CDR3nt: TGTGCCAGCAGCTTTGGAGACAGGGACTATGGCTACACCTTC; CDR3aa: CASSFGDRDYGYTF